This passage covers 25 T cell receptor beta chains from one sample sequenced in a study of neurological immune-mediated disorders (dated by TCRdb to between 2018 and 2021). Library preparation employed 5' RACE. The run used an Illumina HiSeq 2500. TCRdb itself trimmed the public reads at Q25 with fastp, ran MiXCR and retained productive beta chains. Merged by CDR3 protein, the rows form single entries marked with the most common genes and DNA. The sample has 25,000 to 35,000 distinct CDR3 sequences on record, 21% of them singletons. The leading ten clones occupy under 20% of the sample. Sample: PBMCs. These receptor sequences come from a woman aged 55-70 years in good health.

This clonotype has just one count. This chain uses TRBV28 with TRBJ2-1; 11 bases fit TRBD2. The CDR3 is made up of 15 amino acids. The junction had 9 bases not matched to a gene; V was cut back by 11 bases and J by 3 bases. Per germline, CDR1 MDHEN and CDR2 SYDVKM. The CDR3 sequence: CAAASGRTDYNEQFF. The DNA of the CDR3 is TGTGCCGCGGCTAGCGGGAGGACTGACTACAATGAGCAGTTCTTC.

At least ten counts were recorded for this clonotype. V is TRBV4-3 and J is TRBJ2-7; TRBD1 matches 8 bases. Losses at the gene ends were 1 base for V and 7 bases for J; bases not matched to a gene: 3. The CDR3 sequence is 13 residues long. Germline-derived CDR1 and CDR2 are LGHNA and YSLEER. CDR3 sequence (DNA): TGCGCCAGCAGCCAAGGGACAGGGAGAGAGCAGTACTTC. It codes for CASSQGTGREQYF.

This clonotype has only one observation. It is unclear where the CDR3 begins or ends on the DNA, so no DNA is shown, and the CDR3 is as TCRdb lists it. The chain carries TRBV4-1 and TRBJ1-1. Germline CDR1 MGHRA, CDR2 YSYEKL. Counting both end residues, the CDR3 totals 19 amino acids. The CDR3 sequence: CASSQVAGGTQTLNTEGFF.

Concerning this clonotype itself: This may be a read error: a much more frequent sequence differs by one nucleotide. V gene TRBV29-1 combines with J gene TRBJ1-2; 7 bases agree with TRBD1. V gave up 5 bases and J gave up 8 bases; unmatched junction bases: 11. Germline V gene lookup returns CDR1 SQVTM and CDR2 ANQGSEA. This CDR3 has 13 amino acids. DNA for the CDR3: TGCAGCGTTAACACAGACAGGGTTGTGGGCTACACCTTC. Its protein product is CSVNTDRVVGYTF.

The chain couples TRBV5-1 to TRBJ2-5; D remains unclear. Germline V gene lookup returns CDR1 SGHRS and CDR2 YFSETQ. V lost 0 bases, J lost 2 bases, and 14 bases lay in between. The CDR3 is 16 amino acids. The CDR3, as DNA: TGCGCCAGCAGCTTGGAACATGTTCTCCCACAAGAGACCCAGTACTTC. Protein product: CASSLEHVLPQETQYF.

Ten or more counts support this clonotype. This chain connects TRBV29-1 to TRBJ2-6; 10 positions match TRBD2. J lost 0 bases, V lost 0 bases, and 20 bases had no gene match. Germline V gene sequence: CDR1 SQVTM, CDR2 ANQGSEA. The CDR3 contains 23 residues. The CDR3 is CSVEDRRGPRPGLAFSGANVLTF. DNA for the CDR3: TGCAGCGTTGAAGATCGGAGGGGCCCACGACCGGGACTAGCGTTCTCTGGGGCCAACGTCCTGACTTTC.

The chain has TRBV7-3 and TRBJ2-7; D ambiguous. The CDR3 totals 13 residues. Germline CDR1 SGHTA, CDR2 FQGTGA. V shed 2 bases and J shed 2 bases, with 7 bases lying between them. The CDR3 loop reads CASSLHWPYEQYF. CDR3 coding DNA: TGTGCCAGCAGCTTACACTGGCCCTACGAGCAGTACTTC.

The table lists this clonotype with many counts. The chain combines TRBV20-1 with TRBJ2-2, with D tentatively TRBD1 or TRBD2 (6 bases each). Germline V CDR1 and CDR2: DFQATT, SNEGSKA (reference sequence). V was shortened by 0 bases and J by 2 bases, with 16 bases between the two germline ends. CDR3 size: 17 residues. The CDR3 spells CSARDVRGAGNTGELFF. CDR3 DNA: TGCAGTGCTAGAGATGTGAGGGGGGCGGGCAACACCGGGGAGCTGTTTTTT.

This clonotype was counted ten times or more. DNA for the CDR3: TGTGCCAGCAGCCAGAGGACTAGCGGGAGGTTTTGGGAGACCCAGTACTTC. Its translation: CASSQRTSGRFWETQYF. This chain connects TRBV14 to TRBJ2-5; TRBD2 agrees at 14 bases. Germline trimming cut 3 bases from V and 5 bases from J; bases unmatched to any gene: 8. Germline CDR1 reads SGHDN; CDR2 reads FVKESK. This CDR3 is 17 amino acids long.

This clonotype was observed many times. The chain has TRBV20-1 and TRBJ2-1; 8 nucleotides match TRBD1. The CDR3 contains 11 residues. Trimming at V came to 5 bases and at J to 7 bases, leaving 1 base not matched to a gene. Germline CDR1 reads DFQATT; CDR2 reads SNEGSKA (reference sequence). The CDR3, as DNA: TGCAGTGCTCGACAGGGGAATGAGCAGTTCTTC. Its translation: CSARQGNEQFF.

The J gene is TRBJ2-7, the V gene TRBV27, with 9 positions matching TRBD2. Germline CDR1 is MNHEY and CDR2 is SMNVEV (reference sequence). CDR3 length: 15 amino acids. V trimming: 4 bases; J trimming: 1 base; junction bases outside the gene matches: 5. Written as DNA, the CDR3 is TGTGCCAGCAGTTCCGGGACTAGCCGTTCCTACGAGCAGTACTTC. Translated, it gives CASSSGTSRSYEQYF.

The V call is TRBV20-1, the J call TRBJ1-5; the D gene is possibly TRBD1 (5 bases). V was clipped by 6 bases and J by 4 bases, with 13 bases between them. Germline lookup yields CDR1 DFQATT and CDR2 SNEGSKA (reference sequence). This CDR3 comprises 13 residues. This CDR3 is CSAAGRGNQPQHF. Written as DNA, the CDR3 is TGCAGTGCCGCGGGGCGAGGGAATCAGCCCCAGCATTTT.

By proportion, this clonotype is medium-sized. V is TRBV5-1 and J is TRBJ1-2; D is undetermined. V lost 3 bases and J lost 2, with 11 bases in between. The CDR3 covers 14 residues. Germline-derived CDR1 and CDR2 are SGHRS and YFSETQ. The CDR3 loop reads CASSSLKQNYGYTF. For the CDR3, the DNA is TGCGCCAGCAGCTCTTTGAAGCAGAACTATGGCTACACCTTC.

By sample share, this clonotype is medium-sized (0.01 to 0.1%). The chain employs TRBV4-3 and TRBJ1-1; 7 bases are a match to TRBD1. Germline lookup yields CDR1 LGHNA and CDR2 YSLEER. The trim removed 6 bases at V and 5 bases at J, leaving 9 bases unmatched. The CDR3 is 14 residues long. CDR3 coding DNA: TGCGCCAGCAGGGGGGGAGGGGGCTATACTGAAGCTTTCTTT. Its protein is CASRGGGGYTEAFF.

The sample holds many counts of this clonotype. J is TRBJ1-5 and V is TRBV7-2; no clear D gene. V was cut by 4 bases and J by 7 bases, with 11 bases left in between. This CDR3 has 13 amino acids. Germline V gives CDR1 SGHTA, CDR2 FQGNSA. As DNA, the CDR3 is TGTGCCAGCAGCTATGGGGTTATGCAGCCCCAGCATTTT. This translates into CASSYGVMQPQHF.

This clonotype was counted at least ten times. The CDR3 DNA reads as TGTGCCAGCAGTTTCGAGCGGGAGCCCCGGTACGAGCAGTACTTC. This translates into CASSFEREPRYEQYF. This rearrangement joins TRBV27 to TRBJ2-7; 8 nucleotides agree with TRBD2. The CDR3 length is 15 residues. V shed 3 bases and J 4 bases; nucleotides not matched to a gene: 8. Germline V gene lookup returns CDR1 MNHEY and CDR2 SMNVEV (reference sequence).

The chain uses TRBV5-1 and TRBJ1-4; 7 nucleotides match TRBD1. Trimming cost V 0 bases and J 7 bases; bases outside gene matches: 9. CDR3 length: 16 residues. CDR1 and CDR2 from the germline V gene are SGHRS and YFSETQ. CDR3 nucleotide sequence: TGCGCCAGCAGCTTGGGCGACAGGGTGAGCGGTGAAAAACTGTTTTTT. Encoded protein: CASSLGDRVSGEKLFF.

In this sample, this clonotype turned up many times. V gene TRBV7-2 combines with J gene TRBJ2-3; D might be TRBD2 (5 bases). This CDR3 is built from 17 residues. V was cut by 3 bases and J by 1 base, with 17 bases left in between. CDR1 and CDR2 from the germline V gene are SGHTA and FQGNSA. The CDR3 protein is CASSLHPGSYGTDTQYF. The CDR3 coding sequence is TGTGCCAGCAGCTTGCATCCGGGGAGCTATGGCACAGATACGCAGTATTTT. Combining the CDR3 with reference TRBV7-2 and TRBJ2-3 gives the whole variable domain GAGVSQSPSNKVTEKGKDVELRCDPISGHTALYWYRQSLGQGLEFLIYFQGNSAPDKSGLPSDRFSAERTGGSVSTLTIQRTQQEDSAVYLCASSLHPGSYGTDTQYFGPGTRLTVL.

Details on this clonotype: The CDR3 carries no conserved terminal phenylalanine or tryptophan, so it likely arises from a read error. It is unclear where the CDR3 begins or ends on the DNA, so no DNA is shown, and the CDR3 is as TCRdb lists it. The J gene is TRBJ2-1, the V gene TRBV4-1. In germline, CDR1 is MGHRA, CDR2 YSYEKL. The CDR3 is 12 amino acids long, termini counted. CDR3 amino acids: CASSQGSNEQLL.

Ten or more counts support this clonotype. V is TRBV4-3 and J is TRBJ2-2, with TRBD2 matching over 8 bases. This CDR3 spans 18 amino acids. The V gene end was trimmed by 2 bases and the J gene end by 3 bases; junction bases not matched to a gene: 11. The germline CDR1 and CDR2 sequences are LGHNA and YSLEER. CDR3 sequence (DNA): TGCGCCAGCAGCCAAAACGCCCGGACTAGCTCTTACACCGGGGAGCTGTTTTTT. Its translation: CASSQNARTSSYTGELFF.

This clonotype has ten or more counts. The chain couples TRBV18 to TRBJ1-6; 9 nucleotides agree with TRBD1. The germline V gene encodes CDR1 KGHSH and CDR2 LQKENI. Unmatched junction bases numbered 3, after V lost 8 bases and J lost 7 bases. This CDR3 comprises 13 residues. CDR3 coding DNA: TGTGCCAGCGCGGGACAGGGAAATTCACCCCTCCACTTT. Its protein is CASAGQGNSPLHF.

This clonotype was counted ten times or more. This sequence joins TRBV10-3 and TRBJ2-5, with D possibly being TRBD2 (5 bases). In germline, CDR1 is ENHRY, CDR2 SYGVKD. The V end was cut by 10 bases, the J end by 5 bases, with 14 bases between. This CDR3 has 12 residues. The CDR3 region is CATAREVETQYF. For the CDR3, the DNA is TGTGCCACCGCCCGGGAAGTGGAGACCCAGTACTTC.

Many counts were recorded for this clonotype. This chain uses TRBV20-1 with TRBJ1-6, with 7 bases that match TRBD1. J gave up 8 bases and V 6 bases, and 19 bases lay outside the gene matches. The CDR3 spans 17 residues. Germline V lookup: CDR1 DFQATT, CDR2 SNEGSKA (reference sequence). The CDR3 DNA is TGCAGTGCGCTGACAGGGAATGAGGGCCTCATGGATTCACCCCTCCACTTT. It translates to CSALTGNEGLMDSPLHF.

Comment on this clonotype: The junction does not match germline at one end; this may be a read error. The chain combines TRBV5-6 with TRBJ2-5; TRBD1 or TRBD2 may be the D gene (7 bases each). Germline CDR1 and CDR2: SGHDT and YYEEEE. CDR3 length: 17 amino acids. CDR3 sequence: CASSLGAGDRRRKTLYF. As DNA, the CDR3 is TGTGCCAGCAGCTTGGGGGCGGGGGACAGAAGGCGAAAGACCCTGTACTTC.

Here the CDR3 reads CSVEGTDYNEQFF. CDR3 in DNA: TGCAGCGTTGAAGGGACTGACTACAATGAGCAGTTCTTC. V is TRBV29-1 and J is TRBJ2-1, with D possibly being TRBD2 (5 bases). Germline-derived CDR1 and CDR2 are SQVTM and ANQGSEA. Trimming stripped 1 base from V and 3 bases from J, with 7 bases between. CDR3 length: 13 residues.